A selection of T cell receptor beta chains follows, all from one sample in a study of cytotoxic CD8 clonotypes in ibrutinib-treated CLL. Clones were read by immunoSEQ multiplex PCR, and TCRdb kept only the in-frame ones, dropping some. Seen here are some 130,000 clones, about 85% observed once, and the top ten hold about 3.5%. The specimen was PBMCs, collected after 24 months of ibrutinib treatment. The receptors here all came from a human donor with chronic lymphocytic leukemia. Each CDR3 is given with its conserved first and last residue. D genes are given only for firm matches.

>TRBJ2-4|.|TRBV5-6
CASSDDSYNSRGIQYF
>TRBJ1-5|.|TRBV19
CASTTLGPNHQPQHF
>TRBJ2-7|TRBD1|TRBV2
CASVGRQGTYEQYF
>TRBJ2-6|.|TRBV18
CASSPRGQAGANVLTF
>TRBJ1-2|.|TRBV4-3
CASSLLVRGDYGYTF
>TRBJ2-6|.|TRBV11-2
CASSLESSGANVLTF
>TRBJ2-1|.|TRBV29-1
CSGLGSIRFF
>TRBJ1-3|.|TRBV7-2
CASSFTRVGNTIYF
>TRBJ1-5|.|TRBV28
CASRGKPVGTSGNQPQHF
>TRBJ2-3|TRBD2|TRBV7-9
CASSLDIGGGSTDTQYF
>TRBJ1-1|.|TRBV19
CASSKPYNTEAFF